This T cell receptor (beta chain) stems from a study of blood T cell repertoires in COVID-19. Study summary: Nucleic acid was either cDNA or gDNA, and it came from T cells, B-cell-depleted T cells, or PBMCs.

Some clones are missing from TCRdb's copy, which holds only in-frame ones; the method was immunoSEQ multiplex PCR. The data contain approximately 70,000 clones, 70% to 75% of them singletons. This CDR3 is 14 amino acids long. In germline, CDR1 is MNHEY, CDR2 SVGEGT. V was clipped by 2 bases and J by 2 bases, with 9 bases between them. This clonotype was obtained from a woman in her seventies with acute or convalescent COVID-19. Sequenced material: peripheral blood. This rearrangement joins TRBV6-2 or TRBV6-3 to TRBJ1-2, with TRBD1 as a possible D gene (6 bases). The chain's CDR3 is CASSYRQENYGYTF. CDR3 coding DNA: TGTGCCAGCAGTTACAGACAGGAGAACTATGGCTACACCTTC.